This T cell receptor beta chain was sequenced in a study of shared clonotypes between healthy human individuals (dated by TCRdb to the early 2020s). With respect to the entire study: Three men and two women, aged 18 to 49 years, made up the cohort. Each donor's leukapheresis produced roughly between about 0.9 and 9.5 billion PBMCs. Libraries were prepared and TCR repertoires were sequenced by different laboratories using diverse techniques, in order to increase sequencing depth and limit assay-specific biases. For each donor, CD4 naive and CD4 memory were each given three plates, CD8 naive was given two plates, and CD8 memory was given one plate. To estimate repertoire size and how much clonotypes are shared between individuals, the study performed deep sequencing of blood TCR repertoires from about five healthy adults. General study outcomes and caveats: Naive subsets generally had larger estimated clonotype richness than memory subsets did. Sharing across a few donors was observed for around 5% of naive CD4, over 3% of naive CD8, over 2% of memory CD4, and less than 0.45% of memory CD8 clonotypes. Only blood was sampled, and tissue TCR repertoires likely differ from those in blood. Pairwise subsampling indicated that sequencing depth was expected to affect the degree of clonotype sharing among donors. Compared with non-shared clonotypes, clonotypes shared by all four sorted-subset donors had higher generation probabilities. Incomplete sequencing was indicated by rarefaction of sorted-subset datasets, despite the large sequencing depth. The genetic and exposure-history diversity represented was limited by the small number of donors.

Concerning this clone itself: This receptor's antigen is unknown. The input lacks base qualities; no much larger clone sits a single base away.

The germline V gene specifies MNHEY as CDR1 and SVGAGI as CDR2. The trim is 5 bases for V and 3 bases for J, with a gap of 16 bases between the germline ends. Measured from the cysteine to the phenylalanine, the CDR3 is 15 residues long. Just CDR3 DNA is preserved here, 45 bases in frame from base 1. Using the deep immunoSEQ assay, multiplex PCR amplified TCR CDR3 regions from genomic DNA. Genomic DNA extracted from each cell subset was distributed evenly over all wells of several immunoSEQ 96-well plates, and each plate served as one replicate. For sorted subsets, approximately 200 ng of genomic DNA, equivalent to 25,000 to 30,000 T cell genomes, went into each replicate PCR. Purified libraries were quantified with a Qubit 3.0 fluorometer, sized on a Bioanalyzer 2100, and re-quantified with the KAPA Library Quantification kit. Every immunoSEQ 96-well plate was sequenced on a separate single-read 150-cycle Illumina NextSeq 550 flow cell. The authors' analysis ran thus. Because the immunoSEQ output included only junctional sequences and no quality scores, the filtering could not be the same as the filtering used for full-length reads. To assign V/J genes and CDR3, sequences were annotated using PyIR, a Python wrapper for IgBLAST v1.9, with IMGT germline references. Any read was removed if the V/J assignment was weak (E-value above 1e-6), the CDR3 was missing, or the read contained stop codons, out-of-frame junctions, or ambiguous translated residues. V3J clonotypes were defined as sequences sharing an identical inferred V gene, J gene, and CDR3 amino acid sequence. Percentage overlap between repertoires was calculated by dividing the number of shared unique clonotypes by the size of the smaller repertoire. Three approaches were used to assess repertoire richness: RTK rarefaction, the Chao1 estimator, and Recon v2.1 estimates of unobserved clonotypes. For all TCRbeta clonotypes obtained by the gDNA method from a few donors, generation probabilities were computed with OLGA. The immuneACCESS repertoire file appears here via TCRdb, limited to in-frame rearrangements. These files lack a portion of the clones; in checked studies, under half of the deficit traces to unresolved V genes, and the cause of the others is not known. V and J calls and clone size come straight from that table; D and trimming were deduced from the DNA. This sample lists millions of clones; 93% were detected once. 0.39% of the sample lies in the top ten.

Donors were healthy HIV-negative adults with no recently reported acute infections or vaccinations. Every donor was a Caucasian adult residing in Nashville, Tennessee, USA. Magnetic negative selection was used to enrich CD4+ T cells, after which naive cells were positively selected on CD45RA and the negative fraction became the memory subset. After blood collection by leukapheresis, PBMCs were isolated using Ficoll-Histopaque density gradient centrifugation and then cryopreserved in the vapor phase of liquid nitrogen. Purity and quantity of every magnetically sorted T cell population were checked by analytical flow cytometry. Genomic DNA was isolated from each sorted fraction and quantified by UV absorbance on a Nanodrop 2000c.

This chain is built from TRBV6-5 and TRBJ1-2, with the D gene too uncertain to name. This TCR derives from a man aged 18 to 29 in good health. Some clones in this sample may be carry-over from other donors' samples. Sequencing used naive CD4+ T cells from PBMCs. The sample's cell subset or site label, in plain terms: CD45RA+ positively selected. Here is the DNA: TGTGCCAGCAGTAACCCAGTTGGCCGGTACTATGGCTACACCTTC. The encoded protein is CASSNPVGRYYGYTF.